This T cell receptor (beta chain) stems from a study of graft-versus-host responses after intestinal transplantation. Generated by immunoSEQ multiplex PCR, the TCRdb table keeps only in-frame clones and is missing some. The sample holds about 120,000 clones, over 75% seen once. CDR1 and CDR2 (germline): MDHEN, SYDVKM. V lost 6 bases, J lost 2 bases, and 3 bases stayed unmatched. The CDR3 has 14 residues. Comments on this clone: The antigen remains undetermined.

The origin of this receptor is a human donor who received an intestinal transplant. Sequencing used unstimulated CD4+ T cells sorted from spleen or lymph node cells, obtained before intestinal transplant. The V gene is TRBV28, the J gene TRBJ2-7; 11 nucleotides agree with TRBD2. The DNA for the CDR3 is TGTGCCAGCAGCCCTAGCGGGAGGACCTACGAGCAGTACTTC. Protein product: CASSPSGRTYEQYF.